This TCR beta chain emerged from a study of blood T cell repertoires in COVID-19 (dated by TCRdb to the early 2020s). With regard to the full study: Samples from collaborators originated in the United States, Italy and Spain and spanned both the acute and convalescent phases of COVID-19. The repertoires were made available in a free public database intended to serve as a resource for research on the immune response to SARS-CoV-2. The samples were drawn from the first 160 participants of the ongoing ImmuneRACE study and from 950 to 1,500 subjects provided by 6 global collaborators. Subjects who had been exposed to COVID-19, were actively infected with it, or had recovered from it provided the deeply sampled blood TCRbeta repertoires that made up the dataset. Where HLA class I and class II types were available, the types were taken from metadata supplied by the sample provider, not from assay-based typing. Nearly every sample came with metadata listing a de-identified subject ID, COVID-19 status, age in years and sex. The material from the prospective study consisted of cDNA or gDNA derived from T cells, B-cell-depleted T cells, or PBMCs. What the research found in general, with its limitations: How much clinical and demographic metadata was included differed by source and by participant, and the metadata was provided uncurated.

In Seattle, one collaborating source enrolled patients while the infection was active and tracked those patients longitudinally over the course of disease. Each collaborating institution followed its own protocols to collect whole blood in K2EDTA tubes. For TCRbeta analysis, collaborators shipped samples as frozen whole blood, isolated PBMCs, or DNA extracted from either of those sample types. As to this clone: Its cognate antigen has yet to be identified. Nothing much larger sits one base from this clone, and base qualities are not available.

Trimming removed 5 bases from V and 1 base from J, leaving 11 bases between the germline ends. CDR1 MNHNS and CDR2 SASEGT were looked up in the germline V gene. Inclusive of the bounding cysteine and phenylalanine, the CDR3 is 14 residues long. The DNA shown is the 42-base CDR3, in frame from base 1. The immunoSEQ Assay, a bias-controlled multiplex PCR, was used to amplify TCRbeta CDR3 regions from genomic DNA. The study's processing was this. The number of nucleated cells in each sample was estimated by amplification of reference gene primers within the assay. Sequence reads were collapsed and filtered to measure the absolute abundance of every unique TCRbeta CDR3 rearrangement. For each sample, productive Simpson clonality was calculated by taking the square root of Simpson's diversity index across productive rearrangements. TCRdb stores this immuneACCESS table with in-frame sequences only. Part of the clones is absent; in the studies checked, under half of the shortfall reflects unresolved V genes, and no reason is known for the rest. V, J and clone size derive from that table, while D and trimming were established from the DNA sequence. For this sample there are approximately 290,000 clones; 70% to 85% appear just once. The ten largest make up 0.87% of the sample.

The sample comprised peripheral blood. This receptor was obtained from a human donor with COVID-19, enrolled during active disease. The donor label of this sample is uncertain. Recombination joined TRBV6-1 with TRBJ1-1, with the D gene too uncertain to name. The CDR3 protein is CASSSGTGNTEAFF. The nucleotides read TGTGCCAGCAGTTCCGGAACGGGGAACACTGAAGCTTTCTTT.